One sample yielded the 22 T cell receptor beta chains listed below, sequenced in a study of cytomegalovirus exposure and HLA in healthy donors (dated by TCRdb to about 2017). Libraries came from the immunoSEQ multiplex PCR assay. For the multiplex PCR, a mixture combining 60 forward primers for TCR Vbeta segments and 13 reverse primers for TCR Jbeta segments was used. The table comes from immuneACCESS by way of TCRdb, which keeps in-frame sequences with V and J called. Part of the clones is missing from these tables; in studies checked, under half for an unresolved V gene and the rest for unknown reasons. The sample includes around 100,000 clones, with about 82% observed a single time. The top ten clones comprise approximately 7.9% of the sample. Source material: PBMCs. The receptors derive from a man in his thirties or forties in good health and CMV-seronegative.

The gene calls are TRBV14 and TRBJ2-3; no clear D gene. V lost 1 base to trimming and J lost 5 bases, with 7 bases between them. The CDR3 loop spans 13 amino acids. Germline CDR1 is SGHDN and CDR2 is FVKESK. Here the CDR3 DNA reads TGTGCCAGCAGCCAAGTATCCGGAGATACGCAGTATTTT. Its protein is CASSQVSGDTQYF.

The chain carries TRBV5-4 and TRBJ2-7, with D perhaps matching TRBD2 (5 bases). Looked up from germline, CDR1 is SGHNT and CDR2 is YYREEE (reference sequence). V was shortened by 1 base and J by 0 bases, with 8 bases between the two germline ends. This CDR3 contains 14 residues. CDR3 bases: TGTGCCAGCAGCTTGTCGGGGAGCTCCTACGAGCAGTACTTC. It is translated as CASSLSGSSYEQYF.

The chain couples TRBV7-6 to TRBJ2-5, with D perhaps TRBD1 (6 bases). The CDR3 contains 15 residues. Germline CDR1 reads SGHVS; CDR2 reads FNYEAQ. Between the trimmed V and J ends, which lost 5 bases and 1 base, there was a span of 14 bases. In nucleotides, the CDR3 is TGTGCCAGCAGCCCATCAGGGGCCAGCCAAGAGACCCAGTACTTC. Its translation is CASSPSGASQETQYF.

As to this clone: One junction end does not reproduce the germline sequence, and a read error may be involved. This chain links TRBV5-6 with TRBJ2-4; the D gene is possibly TRBD1 (5 bases). The CDR3 has 17 amino acids. Germline V gives CDR1 SGHDT, CDR2 YYEEEE. CDR3: CASSLVTGVIAKNIQYF. CDR3 in DNA: TGTGCCAGCAGTTTGGTCACAGGAGTTATAGCCAAAAACATTCAGTACTTC.

This sequence joins TRBV7-9 and TRBJ2-2; 9 bases map to TRBD2. The CDR3 has 16 residues. Per germline, CDR1 SEHNR and CDR2 FQNEAQ (reference sequence). With V trimmed by 3 bases and J by 5 bases, 7 bases remained unmatched. The CDR3 bases are TGTGCCAGCAGCTTCCTAGCGGGATCGGGAACCGGGGAGCTGTTTTTT. Translating it yields CASSFLAGSGTGELFF.

The V and J genes are TRBV19 and TRBJ1-4; D not resolved. The germline V gene has CDR1 LNHDA and CDR2 SQIVND (reference sequence). The CDR3 length is 13 residues. The V gene lost 3 bases and the J gene lost 10 bases, with 12 bases spanning the gap. CDR3 protein: CASSIVPVGKLFF. The CDR3 coding sequence is TGTGCCAGTAGTATCGTTCCCGTCGGAAAACTGTTTTTT.

This clone occurred a few times. The V gene is TRBV5-1, the J gene TRBJ2-1; 14 nucleotides match TRBD2. V shed 3 bases and J 1 base; nucleotides not matched to a gene: 3. Germline loops: CDR1 SGHRS, CDR2 YFSETQ. The CDR3 contains 17 residues. The CDR3 bases are TGCGCCAGCAGCTCACGACTAGCGGGAGGGTCCTACAATGAGCAGTTCTTC. This translates into CASSSRLAGGSYNEQFF. Drawing the rest from reference TRBV5-1 and TRBJ2-1, the complete variable domain is KAGVTQTPRYLIKTRGQQVTLSCSPISGHRSVSWYQQTPGQGLQFLFEYFSETQRNKGNFPGRFSGRQFSNSRSEMNVSTLELGDSALYLCASSSRLAGGSYNEQFFGPGTRLTVL.

This chain links TRBV30 with TRBJ1-2; the match to TRBD1 covers 7 bases. The CDR3 totals 12 residues. V shed 8 bases, J shed 4 bases, and the junction held 7 bases outside the gene matches. Germline V gene data show CDR1 as GTSNPN and CDR2 as SVGIG (reference sequence). CDR3 sequence: CAVQGTSYGYTF. The CDR3 region has the DNA TGTGCCGTACAGGGGACAAGCTATGGCTACACCTTC. Based on the CDR3 plus reference TRBV30 and TRBJ1-2, the full variable domain is SQTIHQWPATLVQPVGSPLSLECTVEGTSNPNLYWYRQAAGRGLQLLFYSVGIGQISSEVPQNLSASRPQDRQFILSSKKLLLSDSGFYLCAVQGTSYGYTFGSGTRLTVV.

This chain's CDR3 is CASSVQSNQPQHF. The DNA for the CDR3 is TGTGCCAGCAGTGTTCAGAGCAATCAGCCCCAGCATTTT. This chain links TRBV2 with TRBJ1-5; D is uncertain. V dropped 4 bases and J dropped 1 base, with 5 bases sitting between them. The CDR3 totals 13 residues. Germline V gene lookup returns CDR1 SNHLY and CDR2 FYNNEI.

This rearrangement joins TRBV11-2 to TRBJ2-7, with 9 nucleotides matching TRBD2. CDR1 is SGHAT and CDR2 is FQNNGV in the germline V gene. The CDR3 spans 15 residues. V was pared by 2 bases and J by 3 bases, with 5 bases of the junction left unmatched. DNA of the CDR3: TGTGCCAGCAGCTTAAAGAGCGGGGGGAACTACGAGCAGTACTTC. It specifies CASSLKSGGNYEQYF.

The V call is TRBV27, the J call TRBJ1-1; D not resolved. The V end lost 2 bases, the J end lost 0 bases, and 7 bases lay between the germline ends. The CDR3 spans 14 residues. The germline V gene encodes CDR1 MNHEY and CDR2 SMNVEV (reference sequence). In DNA, the CDR3 is TGTGCCAGCAGTTTAGTAAGCATGAACACTGAAGCTTTCTTT. Its protein product is CASSLVSMNTEAFF.

This sequence joins TRBV14 and TRBJ2-6, with D unresolved. The CDR3 contains 14 residues. The V end was cut by 4 bases, the J end by 3 bases, with 7 bases between. Germline lookup yields CDR1 SGHDN and CDR2 FVKESK. DNA for the CDR3: TGTGCCAGCAGCCCGTTAGATGGGGCCAACGTCCTGACTTTC. Protein: CASSPLDGANVLTF.

In its sample, this clone was seen a few times. The chain has TRBV9 and TRBJ2-3; the match to TRBD1 covers 9 bases. The junction had 9 bases not matched to a gene; V was cut back by 4 bases and J by 0 bases. In germline, CDR1 is SGDLS, CDR2 YYNGEE. The CDR3 totals 17 residues. CDR3 residues: CASSTKDRGVSTDTQYF. CDR3 sequence (DNA): TGTGCCAGCAGCACCAAGGACAGGGGAGTCAGCACAGATACGCAGTATTTT.

V gene TRBV7-8 combines with J gene TRBJ2-3; no definite D call. The CDR3 spans 14 residues. The V gene lost 2 bases and the J gene lost 0 bases, with 6 bases spanning the gap. Germline V gives CDR1 SGHVS, CDR2 FQNEAQ. Written as DNA, the CDR3 is TGTGCCAGCAGCTTAATCTCGAGCACAGATACGCAGTATTTT. This translates into CASSLISSTDTQYF.

Only one count was recorded for this clone. V usage is TRBV30 and J usage is TRBJ1-4; TRBD1 matches 9 bases. Germline CDR1 and CDR2: GTSNPN and SVGIG (reference sequence). This CDR3 region has 13 residues. The junction had 7 bases not matched to a gene; V was cut back by 2 bases and J by 12 bases. This CDR3 reads CAWSTGQGRELFF. CDR3 DNA sequence: TGTGCCTGGAGTACGGGACAGGGAAGGGAACTGTTTTTT. The full variable domain, with the rest looked up from reference TRBV30 and TRBJ1-4, is SQTIHQWPATLVQPVGSPLSLECTVEGTSNPNLYWYRQAAGRGLQLLFYSVGIGQISSEVPQNLSASRPQDRQFILSSKKLLLSDSGFYLCAWSTGQGRELFFGSGTQLSVL.

The gene calls are TRBV7-9 and TRBJ1-1, with D tentatively TRBD1 (6 bases). This CDR3 is 12 amino acids long. Germline CDR1 reads SEHNR; CDR2 reads FQNEAQ (reference sequence). Trimming pared 8 bases from V and 6 bases from J, leaving 13 bases between. Written as DNA, the CDR3 is TGTGCCAGCCGCACAGGGACGGCTGAAGCTTTCTTT. Its protein product is CASRTGTAEAFF.

V usage is TRBV6-1 and J usage is TRBJ1-2; TRBD1 aligns across 8 bases. CDR3 length: 14 residues. Germline CDR1 MNHNS, CDR2 SASEGT. J lost 5 bases, V lost 6 bases, and 8 bases had no gene match. Here the CDR3 reads CASSLRTGIYGYTF. DNA for the CDR3: TGTGCCAGCAGCCTAAGGACAGGGATTTATGGCTACACCTTC.

The chain carries TRBV18 and TRBJ2-3; 7 positions match TRBD2. There are 19 residues in the CDR3. The V segment lost 0 bases and the J segment 0 bases; nucleotides outside the gene matches: 12. Germline CDR1 is KGHSH and CDR2 is LQKENI. CDR3 nucleotides: TGTGCCAGCTCACCACCTGCGGGGGTTACGACTTTTAGCACAGATACGCAGTATTTT. This codes for CASSPPAGVTTFSTDTQYF.

The rearrangement links TRBV19 to TRBJ1-2, with 7 bases that match TRBD1. V shed 3 bases, J shed 4 bases, and the junction held 8 bases outside the gene matches. This CDR3 is 15 amino acids long. The germline V gene has CDR1 LNHDA and CDR2 SQIVND (reference sequence). CDR3 in DNA: TGTGCCAGTAGTATGGGCCAGGGGGTATTCTATGGCTACACCTTC. Translating it yields CASSMGQGVFYGYTF.

The rearrangement links TRBV27 to TRBJ2-7, with 7 bases fitting TRBD1. Germline values: CDR1 MNHEY, CDR2 SMNVEV (reference sequence). V dropped 5 bases and J dropped 4; count of bases not matched to a gene: 5. The CDR3 is 13 residues long. The chain's CDR3 is CASSTRDSYEQYF. The CDR3 coding sequence is TGTGCCAGCAGTACCCGGGACAGTTACGAGCAGTACTTC.

DNA for the CDR3: TGTGCCAGCAGTGGGGGAGCTGGGGCCAACGTCCTGACTTTC. Its protein is CASSGGAGANVLTF. The chain combines TRBV2 with TRBJ2-6; D is perhaps TRBD2 (5 bases). CDR1 is SNHLY, CDR2 FYNNEI, per germline. V lost 4 bases to trimming and J lost 2 bases, with 6 bases between them. This CDR3 has 14 amino acids.

This clone was observed a handful of times. The chain is built from TRBV10-3 and TRBJ1-1, with D perhaps TRBD1 (5 bases). V dropped 0 bases and J dropped 4 bases, with 15 bases sitting between them. Germline assignment: CDR1 ENHRY and CDR2 SYGVKD. This CDR3 has 16 amino acids. The CDR3 nucleotides are TGTGCCATCAGTGAGTCGTCGGCAGGGTATGTCACTGAAGCTTTCTTT. It codes for CAISESSAGYVTEAFF.